This T cell receptor (gamma chain) was observed in a study of Vδ1+ human thymocytes. General study findings and limits: Roughly 22% of thymic delta-chain sequences were Vdelta2, with few Vdelta3, unlike blood Vdelta1+ controls. Many TRG clonotypes were shared between donors; TRD repertoires were essentially private. In the thymus, TRG and TRD repertoires looked highly polyclonal with Gaussian CDR3 lengths.

The CDR3 runs 13 residues. Germline loops: CDR1 VENAVY, CDR2 YDSYNSRV. The V gene end was trimmed by 6 bases and the J gene end by 2 bases; junction bases not matched to a gene: 7. Extracted RNA was reverse transcribed into cDNA. CDR3 amplicons came from multiplex PCR with pooled V-gene forward and constant-region reverse primers. TCRdb re-called the multiplex PCR reads via CATT. The profile covers 8,500 to 13,000 gamma-chain clones, with around 40% appearing a single time and 2% taken by the ten largest. Thymocytes were sorted as CD3+ TCRVdelta1+ TCRVdelta2- after alphabeta T cell depletion. Vdelta1+ thymocyte sorts reached between roughly 97% and 99.6% purity. This clone came up a few times. Its target is unknown.

The receptor comes from a boy younger than two who had congenital heart surgery. Sequencing was done on a sample of Vdelta1+ gamma-delta thymocytes from the thymus. Subset described: FACS-sorted CD3+ TCRalphabeta- TCRVdelta1+ TCRVdelta2- thymocytes. J is TRGJ1 or TRGJ2 and V is TRGV8. The CDR3 region has the DNA TGTGCCACCTGGAATGGGGATTATTATAAGAAACTCTTT. Translated, it gives CATWNGDYYKKLF.